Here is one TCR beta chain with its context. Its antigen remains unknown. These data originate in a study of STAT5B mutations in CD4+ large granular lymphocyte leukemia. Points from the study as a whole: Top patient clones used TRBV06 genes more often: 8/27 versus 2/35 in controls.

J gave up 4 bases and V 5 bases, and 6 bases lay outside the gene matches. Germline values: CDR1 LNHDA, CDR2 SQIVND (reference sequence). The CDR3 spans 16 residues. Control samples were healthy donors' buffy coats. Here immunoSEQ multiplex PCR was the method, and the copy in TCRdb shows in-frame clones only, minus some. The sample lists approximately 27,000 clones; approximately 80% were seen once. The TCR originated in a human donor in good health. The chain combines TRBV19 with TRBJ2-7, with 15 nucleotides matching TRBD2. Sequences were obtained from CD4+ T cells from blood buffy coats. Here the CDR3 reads CASSPGTSGRRYEQYF. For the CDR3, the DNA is TGTGCCAGTAGTCCAGGGACTAGCGGGAGGAGATACGAGCAGTACTTC.